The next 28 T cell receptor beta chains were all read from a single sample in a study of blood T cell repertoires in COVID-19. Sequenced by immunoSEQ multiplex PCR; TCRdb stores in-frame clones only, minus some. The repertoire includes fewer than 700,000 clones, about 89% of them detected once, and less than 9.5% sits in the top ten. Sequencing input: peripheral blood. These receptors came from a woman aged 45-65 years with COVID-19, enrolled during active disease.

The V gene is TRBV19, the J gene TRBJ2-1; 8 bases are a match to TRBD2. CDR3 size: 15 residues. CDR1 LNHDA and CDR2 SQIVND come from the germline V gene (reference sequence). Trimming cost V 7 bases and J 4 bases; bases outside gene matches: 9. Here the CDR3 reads CASISGTRGYNEQFF. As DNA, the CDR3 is TGTGCCAGTATTTCCGGGACTAGGGGTTACAATGAGCAGTTCTTC.

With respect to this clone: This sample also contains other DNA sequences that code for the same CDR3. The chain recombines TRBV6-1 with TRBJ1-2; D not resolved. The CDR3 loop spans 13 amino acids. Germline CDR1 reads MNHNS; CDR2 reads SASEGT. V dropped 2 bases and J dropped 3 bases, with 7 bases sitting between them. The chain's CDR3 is CASSERRDYGYTF. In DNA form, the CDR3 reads TGTGCCAGCAGTGAACGGAGGGACTATGGCTACACCTTC.

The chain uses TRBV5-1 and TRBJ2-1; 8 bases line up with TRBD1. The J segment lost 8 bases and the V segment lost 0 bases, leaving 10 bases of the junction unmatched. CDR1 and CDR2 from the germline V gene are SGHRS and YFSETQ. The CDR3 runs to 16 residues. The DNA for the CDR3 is TGCGCCAGCAGCTTGGAATTTAGGACAGGGAATGATGAGCAGTTCTTC. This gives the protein CASSLEFRTGNDEQFF. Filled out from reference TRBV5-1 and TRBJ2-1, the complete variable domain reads KAGVTQTPRYLIKTRGQQVTLSCSPISGHRSVSWYQQTPGQGLQFLFEYFSETQRNKGNFPGRFSGRQFSNSRSEMNVSTLELGDSALYLCASSLEFRTGNDEQFFGPGTRLTVL.

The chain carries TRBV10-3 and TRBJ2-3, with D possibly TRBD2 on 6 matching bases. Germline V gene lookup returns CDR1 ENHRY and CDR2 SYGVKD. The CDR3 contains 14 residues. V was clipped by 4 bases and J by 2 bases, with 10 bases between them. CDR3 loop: CAISVGTLTDTQYF. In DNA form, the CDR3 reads TGTGCCATCAGTGTCGGGACTCTCACAGATACGCAGTATTTT.

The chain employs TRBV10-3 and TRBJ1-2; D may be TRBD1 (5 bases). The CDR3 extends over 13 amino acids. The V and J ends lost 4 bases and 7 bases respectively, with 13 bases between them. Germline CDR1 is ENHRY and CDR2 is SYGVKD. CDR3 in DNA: TGTGCCATCAGTGTTGGAGGGGCGGGTGGCTACACCTTC. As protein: CAISVGGAGGYTF.

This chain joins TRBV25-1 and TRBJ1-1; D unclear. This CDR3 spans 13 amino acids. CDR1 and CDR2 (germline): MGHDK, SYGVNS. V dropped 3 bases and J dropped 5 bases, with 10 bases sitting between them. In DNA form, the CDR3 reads TGTGCCAGCAGTGATACCGGGAGTACTGAAGCTTTCTTT. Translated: CASSDTGSTEAFF.

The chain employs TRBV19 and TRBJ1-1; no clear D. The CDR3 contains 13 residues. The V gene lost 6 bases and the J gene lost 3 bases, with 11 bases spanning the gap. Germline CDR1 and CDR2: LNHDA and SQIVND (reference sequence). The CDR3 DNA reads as TGTGCCAGTAGAGACGGGCGGGACACTGAAGCTTTCTTT. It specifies CASRDGRDTEAFF.

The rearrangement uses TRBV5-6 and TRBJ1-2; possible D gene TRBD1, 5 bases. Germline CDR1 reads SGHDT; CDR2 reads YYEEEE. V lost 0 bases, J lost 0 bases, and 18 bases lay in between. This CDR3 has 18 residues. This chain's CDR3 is CASSLENRRDLTNYGYTF. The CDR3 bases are TGTGCCAGCAGCTTGGAAAACAGGAGGGACTTGACTAACTATGGCTACACCTTC.

DNA of the CDR3: TGTGCCAGCAGTTACTCCCGTGCAACTAATGAAAAACTGTTTTTT. Its translation is CASSYSRATNEKLFF. The genes are TRBV6-6 and TRBJ1-4; no clear D gene. Germline CDR1 and CDR2: MNHNY and SVGAGI (reference sequence). CDR3 size: 15 residues. V lost 0 bases and J lost 0, with 5 bases in between.

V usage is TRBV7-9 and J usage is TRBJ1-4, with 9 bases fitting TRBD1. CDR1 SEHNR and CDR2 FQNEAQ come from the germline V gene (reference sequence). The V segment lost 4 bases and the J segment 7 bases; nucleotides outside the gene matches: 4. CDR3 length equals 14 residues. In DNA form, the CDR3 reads TGTGCCAGCAGCTCCACAGGGGGCTTTGAAAAACTGTTTTTT. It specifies CASSSTGGFEKLFF.

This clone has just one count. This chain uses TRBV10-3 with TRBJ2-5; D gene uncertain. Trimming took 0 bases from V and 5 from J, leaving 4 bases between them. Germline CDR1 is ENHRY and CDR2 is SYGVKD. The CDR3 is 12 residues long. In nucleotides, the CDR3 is TGTGCCATCAGTGAGTCGGGCGAGACCCAGTACTTC. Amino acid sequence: CAISESGETQYF.

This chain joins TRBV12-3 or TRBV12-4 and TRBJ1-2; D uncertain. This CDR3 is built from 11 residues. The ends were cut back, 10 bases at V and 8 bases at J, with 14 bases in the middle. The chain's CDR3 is CATRGSNGYTF. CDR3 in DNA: TGTGCCACCCGAGGATCCAACGGCTACACCTTC.

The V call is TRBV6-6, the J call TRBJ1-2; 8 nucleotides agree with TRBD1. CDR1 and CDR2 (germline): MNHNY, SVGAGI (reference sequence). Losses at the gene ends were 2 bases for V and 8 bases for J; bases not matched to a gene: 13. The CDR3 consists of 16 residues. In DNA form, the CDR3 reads TGTGCCAGCAGTTACGAATCGACAGGGGATATTCGGGGCTACACCTTC. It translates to CASSYESTGDIRGYTF.

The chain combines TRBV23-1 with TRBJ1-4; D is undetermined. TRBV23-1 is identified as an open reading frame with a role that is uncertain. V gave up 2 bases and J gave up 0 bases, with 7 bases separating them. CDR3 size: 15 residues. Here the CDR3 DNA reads TGCGCCAGCAGTCAAGGGCAGGCAACTAATGAAAAACTGTTTTTT. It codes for CASSQGQATNEKLFF.

CDR3 sequence (DNA): TGTGCCAGCACCAGCGAGCGGGGGGGCCGGGAGCAGTTCTTC. This gives the protein CASTSERGGREQFF. V is TRBV2 and J is TRBJ2-1, with 10 nucleotides matching TRBD2. The trim removed 7 bases at V and 10 bases at J, leaving 10 bases unmatched. Germline V gene lookup returns CDR1 SNHLY and CDR2 FYNNEI. There are 14 residues in the CDR3.

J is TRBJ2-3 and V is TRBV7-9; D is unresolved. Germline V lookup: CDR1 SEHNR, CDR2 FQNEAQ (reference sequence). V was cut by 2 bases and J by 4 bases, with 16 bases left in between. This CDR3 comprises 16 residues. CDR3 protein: CASSLPSLVSADTQYF. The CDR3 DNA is TGTGCCAGCAGCTTACCCAGTTTAGTGAGCGCAGATACGCAGTATTTT. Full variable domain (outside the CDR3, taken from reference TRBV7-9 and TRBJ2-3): DTGVSQNPRHKITKRGQNVTFRCDPISEHNRLYWYRQTLGQGPEFLTYFQNEAQLEKSRLLSDRFSAERPKGSFSTLEIQRTEQGDSAMYLCASSLPSLVSADTQYFGPGTRLTVL.

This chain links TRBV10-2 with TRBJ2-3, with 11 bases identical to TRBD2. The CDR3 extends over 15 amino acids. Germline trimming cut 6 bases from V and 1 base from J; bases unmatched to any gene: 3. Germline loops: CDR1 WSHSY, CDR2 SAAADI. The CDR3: CASRTSGERTDTQYF. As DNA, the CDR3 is TGCGCCAGCAGGACTAGCGGGGAACGCACAGATACGCAGTATTTT.

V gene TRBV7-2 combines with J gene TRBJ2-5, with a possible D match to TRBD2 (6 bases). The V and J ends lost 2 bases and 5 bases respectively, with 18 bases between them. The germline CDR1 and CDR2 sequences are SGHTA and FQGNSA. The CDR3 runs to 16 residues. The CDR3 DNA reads TGTGCCAGCAGCTTATGGGGCGGGGCTGCGGGGGAGACCCAGTACTTC. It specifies CASSLWGGAAGETQYF.

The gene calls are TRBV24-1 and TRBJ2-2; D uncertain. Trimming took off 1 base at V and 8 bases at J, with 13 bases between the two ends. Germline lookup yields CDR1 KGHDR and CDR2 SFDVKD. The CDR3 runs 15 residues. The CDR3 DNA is TGTGCCACCAGTGATTTAGAGCGCCCTGGGGGGGAGCTGTTTTTT. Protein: CATSDLERPGGELFF.

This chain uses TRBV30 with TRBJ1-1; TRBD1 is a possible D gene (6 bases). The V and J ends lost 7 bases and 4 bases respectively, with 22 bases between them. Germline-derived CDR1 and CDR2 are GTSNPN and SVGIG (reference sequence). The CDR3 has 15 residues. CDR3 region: CAFSPGGGVTTEAFF. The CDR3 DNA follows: TGTGCCTTCTCCCCGGGGGGCGGGGTGACCACTGAAGCTTTCTTT.

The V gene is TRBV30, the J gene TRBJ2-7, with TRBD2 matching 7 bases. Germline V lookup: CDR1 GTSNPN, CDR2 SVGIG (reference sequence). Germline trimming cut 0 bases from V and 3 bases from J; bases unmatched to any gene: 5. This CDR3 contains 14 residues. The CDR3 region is CAWSVGSGLYEQYF. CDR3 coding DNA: TGTGCCTGGAGTGTTGGTAGCGGGCTCTACGAGCAGTACTTC. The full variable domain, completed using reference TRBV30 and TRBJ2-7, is SQTIHQWPATLVQPVGSPLSLECTVEGTSNPNLYWYRQAAGRGLQLLFYSVGIGQISSEVPQNLSASRPQDRQFILSSKKLLLSDSGFYLCAWSVGSGLYEQYFGPGTRLTVT.

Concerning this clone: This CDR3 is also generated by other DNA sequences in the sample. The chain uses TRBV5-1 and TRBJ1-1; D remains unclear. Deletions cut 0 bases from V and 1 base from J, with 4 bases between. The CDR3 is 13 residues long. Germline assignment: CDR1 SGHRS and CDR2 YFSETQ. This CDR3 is CASSLAWNTEAFF. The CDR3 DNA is TGCGCCAGCAGCTTGGCTTGGAACACTGAAGCTTTCTTT.

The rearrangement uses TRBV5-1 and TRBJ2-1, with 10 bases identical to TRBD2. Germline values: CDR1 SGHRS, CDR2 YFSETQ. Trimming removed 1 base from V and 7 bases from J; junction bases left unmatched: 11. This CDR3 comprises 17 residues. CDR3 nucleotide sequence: TGCGCCAGCAGCTTGCTGATCTCTAGCGGGGGCAATAATGAGCAGTTCTTC. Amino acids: CASSLLISSGGNNEQFF.

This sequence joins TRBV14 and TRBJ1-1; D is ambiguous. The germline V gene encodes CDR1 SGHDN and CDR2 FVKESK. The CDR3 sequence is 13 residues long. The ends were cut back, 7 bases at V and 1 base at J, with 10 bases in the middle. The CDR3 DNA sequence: TGTGCCAGCAAAGACACCTCGAACACTGAAGCTTTCTTT. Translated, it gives CASKDTSNTEAFF.

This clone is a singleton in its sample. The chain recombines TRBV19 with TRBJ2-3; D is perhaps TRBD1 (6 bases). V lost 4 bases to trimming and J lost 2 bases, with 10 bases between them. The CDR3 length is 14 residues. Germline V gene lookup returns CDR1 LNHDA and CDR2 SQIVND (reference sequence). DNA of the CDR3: TGTGCCAGTAGTAGGGGGCAGATCACAGATACGCAGTATTTT. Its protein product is CASSRGQITDTQYF.

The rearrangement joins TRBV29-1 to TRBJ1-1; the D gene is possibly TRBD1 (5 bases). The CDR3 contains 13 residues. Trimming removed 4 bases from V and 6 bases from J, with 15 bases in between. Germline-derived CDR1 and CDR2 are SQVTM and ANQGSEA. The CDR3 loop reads CSVGDSRRSEAFF. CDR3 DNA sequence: TGCAGCGTTGGGGACTCCCGGAGATCTGAAGCTTTCTTT.

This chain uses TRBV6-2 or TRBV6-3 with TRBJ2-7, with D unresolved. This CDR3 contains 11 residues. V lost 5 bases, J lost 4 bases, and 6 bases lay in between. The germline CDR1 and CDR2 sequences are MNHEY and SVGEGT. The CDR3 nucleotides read TGTGCCAGCAGTCGACAATACGAGCAGTACTTC. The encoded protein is CASSRQYEQYF.

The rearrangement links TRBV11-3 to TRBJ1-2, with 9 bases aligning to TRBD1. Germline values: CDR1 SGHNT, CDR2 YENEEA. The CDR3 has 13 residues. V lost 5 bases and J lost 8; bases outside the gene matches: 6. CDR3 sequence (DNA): TGTGCCAGCAGCACCCGGACAGGGGAGGGCTACACCTTC. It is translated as CASSTRTGEGYTF.